Below, 8 T cell receptor beta chains from the same sample are listed, as sequenced in a study of blood T cell repertoires in COVID-19. Libraries were prepared by immunoSEQ multiplex PCR; TCRdb keeps only in-frame clonotypes and omits some of them. The sample includes 150,000 or so clones, 70% to 90% seen only once; the top ten take around 5%. Sample: peripheral blood. The receptors derive from a human donor in a cohort sampled during active COVID-19.

A remark on this clone: Different DNA sequences within this sample yield the same CDR3. The J gene is TRBJ2-7, the V gene TRBV3-1 (or the pseudogene TRBV3-2); perhaps TRBD2 as D (5 bases). Germline loops: CDR1 LGHDT, CDR2 YNNKEL (reference sequence). V was clipped by 0 bases and J by 2 bases, with 8 bases between them. CDR3 length: 14 amino acids. The CDR3 region is CASSQDTGTYEQYF. The CDR3 nucleotides read TGTGCCAGCAGCCAAGATACGGGGACCTACGAGCAGTACTTC.

The chain combines TRBV6-1 with TRBJ1-6, with TRBD1 matching over 9 bases. The CDR3 sequence is 16 residues long. CDR1 MNHNS and CDR2 SASEGT come from the germline V gene. V was pared by 4 bases and J by 3 bases, with 4 bases of the junction left unmatched. CDR3 bases: TGTGCCAGCAGTGCCGACAGGGGGTTCTATAATTCACCCCTCCACTTT. It is translated as CASSADRGFYNSPLHF.

V and J are TRBV29-1 and TRBJ2-7; 9 nucleotides agree with TRBD1. V lost 5 bases and J lost 5; bases outside the gene matches: 13. This CDR3 is 15 amino acids long. Germline V lookup: CDR1 SQVTM, CDR2 ANQGSEA. CDR3 nucleotide sequence: TGCAGCGTTTCCCCCCCCGGGACAGGGATGGACGAGCAGTACTTC. This encodes CSVSPPGTGMDEQYF.

The CDR3 DNA is TGCGCCAGCAGCATAATAGCGGGGGCGGCCCAAGAGACCCAGTACTTC. As protein: CASSIIAGAAQETQYF. The genes are TRBV5-1 and TRBJ2-5; 9 bases fit TRBD2. The V gene end was trimmed by 4 bases and the J gene end by 1 base; junction bases not matched to a gene: 8. This CDR3 is 16 amino acids long. Germline V gives CDR1 SGHRS, CDR2 YFSETQ.

The chain is built from TRBV5-1 and TRBJ1-2, with 8 bases aligning to TRBD1. This CDR3 comprises 14 residues. Losses at the gene ends were 4 bases for V and 4 bases for J; bases not matched to a gene: 6. CDR1 is SGHRS and CDR2 is YFSETQ in the germline V gene. CDR3 DNA sequence: TGCGCCAGCAGCGTAGGACAGGGTAGCTATGGCTACACCTTC. Translation gives CASSVGQGSYGYTF.

The chain recombines TRBV2 with TRBJ1-2; D gene unclear. This CDR3 is 12 amino acids long. Per the germline V gene, CDR1 is SNHLY and CDR2 is FYNNEI. Trimming cost V 6 bases and J 0 bases, with 5 bases left between them. CDR3: CASRASNYGYTF. CDR3 bases: TGTGCCAGCAGGGCATCTAACTATGGCTACACCTTC.

This clone was found once. The chain carries TRBV2 and TRBJ1-6; tentative D call: TRBD1 (6 bases). The CDR3 contains 15 residues. Germline CDR1 is SNHLY and CDR2 is FYNNEI. Trimming removed 3 bases at V and 6 bases at J, with 12 bases between. Here the CDR3 DNA reads TGTGCCAGCAGTGATCGGCAGGGGAGTAATTCACCCCTCCACTTT. It specifies CASSDRQGSNSPLHF.

This clone came up once. CDR3: CASSFPTSGGNPDPPNEQFF. CDR3 DNA: TGCGCCAGCAGCTTCCCGACTAGCGGGGGGAACCCAGACCCCCCCAATGAGCAGTTCTTC. The V call is TRBV5-1, the J call TRBJ2-1; 13 nucleotides line up with TRBD2. Germline loops: CDR1 SGHRS, CDR2 YFSETQ. The CDR3 runs 20 residues. V lost 2 bases, J lost 6 bases, and 17 bases stayed unmatched. The whole variable domain, remainder taken from reference TRBV5-1 and TRBJ2-1, is KAGVTQTPRYLIKTRGQQVTLSCSPISGHRSVSWYQQTPGQGLQFLFEYFSETQRNKGNFPGRFSGRQFSNSRSEMNVSTLELGDSALYLCASSFPTSGGNPDPPNEQFFGPGTRLTVL.